Listed here is a single T cell receptor (beta chain). Trimming took 6 bases from V and 6 from J; bases not matched to a gene: 16. Germline CDR1 reads MNHEY; CDR2 reads SMNVEV (reference sequence). There are 17 residues in the CDR3. This entry comes from a study of blood T cell repertoires in COVID-19. Using immunoSEQ multiplex PCR, the repertoire was profiled, and TCRdb retains in-frame clones only, with some absent. The sample comprises 100,000 to 120,000 clones, about 80% of which are singletons, and about 3.8% rests with the top ten. This rearrangement joins TRBV27 to TRBJ2-2; TRBD2 agrees at 7 bases. Sequencing input: peripheral blood. The source is a woman aged 70-85 years with acute or convalescent COVID-19. The CDR3 DNA follows: TGTGCCAGCAGAAAGGAGCGGGATAACCCCAGGGCCGGGGAGCTGTTTTTT. It yields the protein CASRKERDNPRAGELFF.